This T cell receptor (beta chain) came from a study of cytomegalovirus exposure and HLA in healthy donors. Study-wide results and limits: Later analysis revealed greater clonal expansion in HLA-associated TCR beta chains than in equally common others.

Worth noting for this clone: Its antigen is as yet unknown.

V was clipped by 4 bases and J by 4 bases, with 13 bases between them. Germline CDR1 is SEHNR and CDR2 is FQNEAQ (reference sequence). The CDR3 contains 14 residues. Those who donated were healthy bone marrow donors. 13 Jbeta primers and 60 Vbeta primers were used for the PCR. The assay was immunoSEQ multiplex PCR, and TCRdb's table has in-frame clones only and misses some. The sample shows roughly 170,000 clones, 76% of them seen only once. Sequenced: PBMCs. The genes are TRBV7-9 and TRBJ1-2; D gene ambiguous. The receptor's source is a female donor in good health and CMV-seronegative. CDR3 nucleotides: TGTGCCAGCAGCTCCTCCCGGTTCGGCTATGGCTACACCTTC. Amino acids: CASSSSRFGYGYTF.